Presented here are 4 T cell receptor beta chains from one specimen sequenced in a study of radiotherapy plus CTLA-4 blockade in lung cancer (dated by TCRdb to 2016 to 2018). The library was built by means of the immunoSEQ multiplex PCR assay. Imported from immuneACCESS, the table was reduced by TCRdb to in-frame sequences with V and J called. These copies leave out some clones; in studies compared against another copy, an unresolved V gene accounts for under half, and the cause of the remainder is not known. In this sample the table shows roughly 93,000 clones, 75% to 85% of which occur a single time. 3% to 4% of the sample is taken by the ten largest. Specimen: peripheral blood, collected from a patient treated with radiotherapy plus ipilimumab. Source of these receptors: a human donor with non-small cell lung cancer who had a partial response to radiotherapy plus ipilimumab.

The table lists this clone with a count of one. This chain connects TRBV4-1 to TRBJ2-7, with D possibly TRBD1 on 7 matching bases. Trimming removed 1 base at V and 2 bases at J, with 12 bases between. The CDR3 is made up of 15 amino acids. The germline V gene encodes CDR1 MGHRA and CDR2 YSYEKL. The CDR3 here is CASSQGGTVPYEQYF. The CDR3 nucleotides are TGCGCCAGCAGCCAAGGCGGGACAGTCCCCTACGAGCAGTACTTC.

This sequence joins TRBV7-3 and TRBJ2-1, with D unclear. V was pared by 5 bases and J by 10 bases, with 9 bases between. Germline CDR1 reads SGHTA; CDR2 reads FQGTGA. This CDR3 has 11 amino acids. The DNA of the CDR3 is TGTGCCAGCAGCCCAGGCCGGGAGCAGTTCTTC. It encodes CASSPGREQFF. Full variable domain (missing parts from reference TRBV7-3 and TRBJ2-1): GAGVSQTPSNKVTEKGKYVELRCDPISGHTALYWYRQSLGQGPEFLIYFQGTGAADDSGLPNDRFFAVRPEGSVSTLKIQRTERGDSAVYLCASSPGREQFFGPGTRLTVL.

Only a few counts were recorded for this clone. This same CDR3 is encoded by further DNA sequences in the sample. The V gene is TRBV5-1, the J gene TRBJ1-5, with 7 nucleotides matching TRBD1. Per germline, CDR1 SGHRS and CDR2 YFSETQ. The CDR3 is 14 residues long. The V gene end was trimmed by 0 bases and the J gene end by 6 bases; junction bases not matched to a gene: 3. The chain's CDR3 is CASSLDRGGQPQHF. For the CDR3, the DNA is TGCGCCAGCAGCTTGGACAGGGGAGGTCAGCCCCAGCATTTT.

J is TRBJ1-4 and V is TRBV5-1; 10 bases are a match to TRBD1. This CDR3 comprises 15 residues. V lost 4 bases, J lost 3 bases, and 3 bases stayed unmatched. Germline V gives CDR1 SGHRS, CDR2 YFSETQ. CDR3 residues: CASSTGQGPNEKLFF. CDR3 DNA sequence: TGCGCCAGCAGCACGGGACAGGGGCCTAATGAAAAACTGTTTTTT.